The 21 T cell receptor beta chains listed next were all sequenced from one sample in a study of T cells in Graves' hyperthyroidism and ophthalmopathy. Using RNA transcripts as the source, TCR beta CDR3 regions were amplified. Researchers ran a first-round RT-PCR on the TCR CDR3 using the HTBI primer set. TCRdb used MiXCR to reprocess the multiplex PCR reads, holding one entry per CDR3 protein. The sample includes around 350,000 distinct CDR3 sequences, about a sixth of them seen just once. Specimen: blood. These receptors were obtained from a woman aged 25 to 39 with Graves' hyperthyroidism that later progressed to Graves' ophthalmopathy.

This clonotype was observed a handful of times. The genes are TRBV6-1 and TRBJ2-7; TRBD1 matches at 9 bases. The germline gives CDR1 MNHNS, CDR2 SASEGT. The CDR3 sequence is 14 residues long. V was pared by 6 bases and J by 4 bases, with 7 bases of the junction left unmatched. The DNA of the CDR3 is TGTGCCAGCAGGGACAGGGGTGGAGTTTACGAGCAGTACTTC. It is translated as CASRDRGGVYEQYF.

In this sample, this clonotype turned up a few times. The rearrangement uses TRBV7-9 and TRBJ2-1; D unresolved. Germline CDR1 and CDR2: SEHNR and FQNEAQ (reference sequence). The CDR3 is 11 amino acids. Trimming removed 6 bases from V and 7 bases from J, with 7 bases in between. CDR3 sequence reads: CASSYQNEQFF. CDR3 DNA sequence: TGTGCCAGCAGTTACCAGAATGAGCAGTTCTTC.

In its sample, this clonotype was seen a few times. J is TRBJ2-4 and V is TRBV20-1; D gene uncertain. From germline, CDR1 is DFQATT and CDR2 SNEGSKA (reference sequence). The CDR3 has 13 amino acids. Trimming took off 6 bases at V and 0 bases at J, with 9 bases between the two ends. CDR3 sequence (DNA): TGCAGTGCGTTTTTGATAGCCAAAAACATTCAGTACTTC. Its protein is CSAFLIAKNIQYF.

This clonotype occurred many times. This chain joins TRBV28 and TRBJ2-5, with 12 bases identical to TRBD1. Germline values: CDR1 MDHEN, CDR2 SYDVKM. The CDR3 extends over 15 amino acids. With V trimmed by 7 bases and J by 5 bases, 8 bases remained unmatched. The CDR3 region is CASTGDRGLVETQYF. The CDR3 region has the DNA TGTGCCAGCACGGGGGACAGGGGGCTTGTTGAGACCCAGTACTTC.

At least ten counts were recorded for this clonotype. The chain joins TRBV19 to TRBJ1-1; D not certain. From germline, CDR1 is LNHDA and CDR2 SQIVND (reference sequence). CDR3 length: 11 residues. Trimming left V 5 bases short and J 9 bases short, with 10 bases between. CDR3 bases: TGTGCCAGTAGTCGAGCGGGTAAAGCTTTCTTT. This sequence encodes CASSRAGKAFF. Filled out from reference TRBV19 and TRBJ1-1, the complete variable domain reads DGGITQSPKYLFRKEGQNVTLSCEQNLNHDAMYWYRQDPGQGLRLIYYSQIVNDFQKGDIAEGYSVSREKKESFPLTVTSAQKNPTAFYLCASSRAGKAFFGQGTRLTVV.

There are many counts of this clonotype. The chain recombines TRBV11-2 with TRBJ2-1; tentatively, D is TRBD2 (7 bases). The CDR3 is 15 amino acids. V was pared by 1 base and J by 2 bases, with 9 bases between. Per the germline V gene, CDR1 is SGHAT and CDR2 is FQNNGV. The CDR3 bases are TGTGCCAGCAGCTTAGGGGGGGGGCCCTACAATGAGCAGTTCTTC. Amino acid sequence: CASSLGGGPYNEQFF.

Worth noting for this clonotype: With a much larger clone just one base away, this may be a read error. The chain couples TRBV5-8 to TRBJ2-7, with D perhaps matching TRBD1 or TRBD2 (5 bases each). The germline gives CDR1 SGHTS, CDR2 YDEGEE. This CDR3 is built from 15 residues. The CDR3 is CASSRGRNLPYERYF. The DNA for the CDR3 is TGTGCCAGCAGTCGGGGACGGAACCTTCCCTACGAGCGGTACTTC. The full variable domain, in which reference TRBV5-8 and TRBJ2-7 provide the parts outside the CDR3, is EAGVTQSPTHLIKTRGQQATLRCSPISGHTSVYWYQQALGLGLQFLLWYDEGEERNRGNFPPRFSGRQFPNYSSELNVNALELEDSALYLCASSRGRNLPYERYFGPGTRLTVT.

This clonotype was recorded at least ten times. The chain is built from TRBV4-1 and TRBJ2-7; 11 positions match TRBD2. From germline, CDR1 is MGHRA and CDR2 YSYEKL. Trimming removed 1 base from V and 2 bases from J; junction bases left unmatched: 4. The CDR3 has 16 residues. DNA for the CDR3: TGCGCCAGCAGCCAAGGACTAGCGGGACTCCCCTACGAGCAGTACTTC. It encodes CASSQGLAGLPYEQYF.

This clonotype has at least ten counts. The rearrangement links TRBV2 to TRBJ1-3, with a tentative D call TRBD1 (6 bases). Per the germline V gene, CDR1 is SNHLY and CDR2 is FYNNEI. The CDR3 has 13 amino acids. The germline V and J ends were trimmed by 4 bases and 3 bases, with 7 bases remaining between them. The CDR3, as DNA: TGTGCCAGCAGTGCAGGGGTTGGAAACACCATATATTTT. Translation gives CASSAGVGNTIYF.

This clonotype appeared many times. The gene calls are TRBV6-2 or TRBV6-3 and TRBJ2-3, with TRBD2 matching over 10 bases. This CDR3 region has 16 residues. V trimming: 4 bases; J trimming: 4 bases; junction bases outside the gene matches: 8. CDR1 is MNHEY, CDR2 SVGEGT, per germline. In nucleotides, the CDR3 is TGTGCCAGCAGTTGGGAATATAGCGGGAGGCCAGATACGCAGTATTTT. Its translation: CASSWEYSGRPDTQYF.

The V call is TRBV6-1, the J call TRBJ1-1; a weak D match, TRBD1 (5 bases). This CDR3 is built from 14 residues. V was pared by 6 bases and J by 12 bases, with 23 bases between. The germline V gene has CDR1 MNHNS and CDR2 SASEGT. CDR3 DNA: TGTGCCAGCAGGGAACTACTCGTCGGGGCTATAACTTTCTTT. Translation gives CASRELLVGAITFF.

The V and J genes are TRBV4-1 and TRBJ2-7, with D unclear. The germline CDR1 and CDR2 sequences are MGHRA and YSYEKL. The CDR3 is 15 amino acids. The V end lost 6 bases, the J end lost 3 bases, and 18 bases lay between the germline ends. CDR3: CASSEDPPGVYEQYF. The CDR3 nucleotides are TGCGCCAGCAGTGAGGACCCTCCCGGAGTCTACGAGCAGTACTTC.

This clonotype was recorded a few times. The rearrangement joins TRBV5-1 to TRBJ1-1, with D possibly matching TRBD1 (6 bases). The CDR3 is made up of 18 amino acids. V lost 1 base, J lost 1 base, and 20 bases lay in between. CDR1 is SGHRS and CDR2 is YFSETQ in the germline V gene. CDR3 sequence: CASSLLGQGTRGNTEAFF. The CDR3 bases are TGCGCCAGCAGCTTGTTAGGGCAGGGGACCCGAGGGAACACTGAAGCTTTCTTT.

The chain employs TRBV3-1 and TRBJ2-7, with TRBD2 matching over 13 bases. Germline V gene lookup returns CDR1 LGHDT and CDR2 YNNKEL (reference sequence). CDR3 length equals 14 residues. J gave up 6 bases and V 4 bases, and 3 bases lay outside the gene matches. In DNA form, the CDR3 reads TGTGCCAGCAGCCGGACTAGCGGGAGCTCCGAGCAGTACTTC. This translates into CASSRTSGSSEQYF.

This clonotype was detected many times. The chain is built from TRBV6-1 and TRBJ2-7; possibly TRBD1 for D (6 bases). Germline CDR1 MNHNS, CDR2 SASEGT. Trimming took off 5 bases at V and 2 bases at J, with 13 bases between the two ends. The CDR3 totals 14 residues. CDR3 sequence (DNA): TGTGCCAGCAGTAAAGGGGACACGACCTACGAGCAGTACTTC. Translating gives CASSKGDTTYEQYF.

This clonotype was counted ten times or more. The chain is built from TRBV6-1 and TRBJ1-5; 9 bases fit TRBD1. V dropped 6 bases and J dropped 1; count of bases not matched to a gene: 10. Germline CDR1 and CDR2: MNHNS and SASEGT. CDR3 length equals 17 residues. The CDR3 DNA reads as TGTGCCAGCAGGGGGGGGACAGGGATTTACAGCAATCAGCCCCAGCATTTT. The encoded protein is CASRGGTGIYSNQPQHF.

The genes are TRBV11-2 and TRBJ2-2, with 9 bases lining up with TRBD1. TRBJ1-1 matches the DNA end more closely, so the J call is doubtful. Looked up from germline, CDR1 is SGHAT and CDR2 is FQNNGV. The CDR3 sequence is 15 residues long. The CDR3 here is CASSAITDRGGRAFF. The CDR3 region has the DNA TGTGCCAGCAGCGCCATTACGGACAGGGGTGGAAGAGCTTTCTTT.

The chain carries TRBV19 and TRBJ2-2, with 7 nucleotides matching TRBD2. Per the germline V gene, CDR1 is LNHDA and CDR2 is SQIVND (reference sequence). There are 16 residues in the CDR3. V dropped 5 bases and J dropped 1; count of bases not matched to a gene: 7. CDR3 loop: CASSAPTSLNTGELFF. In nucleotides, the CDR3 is TGTGCCAGTAGTGCCCCGACTAGCCTGAACACCGGGGAGCTGTTTTTT.

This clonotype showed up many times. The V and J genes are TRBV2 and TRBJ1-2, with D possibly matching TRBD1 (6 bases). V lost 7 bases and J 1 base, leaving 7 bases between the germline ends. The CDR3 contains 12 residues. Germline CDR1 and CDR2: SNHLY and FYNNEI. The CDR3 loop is CASTGVNYGYTF. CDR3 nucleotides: TGTGCCAGCACAGGGGTTAACTATGGCTACACCTTC.

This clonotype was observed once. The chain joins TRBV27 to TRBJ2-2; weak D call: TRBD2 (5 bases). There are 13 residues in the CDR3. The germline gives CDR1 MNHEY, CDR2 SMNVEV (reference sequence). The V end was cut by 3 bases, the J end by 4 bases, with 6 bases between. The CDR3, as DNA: TGTGCCAGCAGTTTCGGGGTCACCGGGGAGCTGTTTTTT. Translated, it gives CASSFGVTGELFF.

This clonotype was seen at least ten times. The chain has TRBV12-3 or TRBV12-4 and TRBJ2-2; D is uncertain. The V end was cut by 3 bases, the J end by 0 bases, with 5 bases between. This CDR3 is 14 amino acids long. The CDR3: CASSFGANTGELFF. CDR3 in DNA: TGTGCCAGCAGTTTTGGCGCGAACACCGGGGAGCTGTTTTTT.